These 5 T cell receptor beta chains came from one sample sequenced in a study of blood T cell repertoires in COVID-19. Data came from immunoSEQ multiplex PCR; TCRdb stores just in-frame clones and leaves some out. The data show 210,000 or so clones, 65% to 85% seen once. Sequencing was performed on PBMCs or T cells enriched from blood (not recorded which). These receptors were taken from a man aged 30-40 years with acute COVID-19.

This chain links TRBV30 with TRBJ1-6; tentatively, D is TRBD1 (6 bases). Germline V lookup: CDR1 GTSNPN, CDR2 SVGIG (reference sequence). Trimming shortened V by 4 bases and J by 10 bases, and 11 bases separated the two germline ends. The CDR3 spans 12 residues. CDR3 loop: CAWKQGNSPLHF. CDR3 bases: TGTGCCTGGAAACAGGGAAACTCACCCCTCCACTTT.

In its sample, this clone was seen a few times. The chain links TRBV28 to TRBJ1-1, with 8 bases that match TRBD1. Unmatched junction bases numbered 4, after V lost 3 bases and J lost 4 bases. Germline-derived CDR1 and CDR2 are MDHEN and SYDVKM. The CDR3 contains 14 residues. CDR3 amino acids: CASSLPGGITEAFF. CDR3 coding DNA: TGTGCCAGCAGTTTGCCAGGGGGCATCACTGAAGCTTTCTTT.

The rearrangement uses TRBV5-1 and TRBJ1-6; 7 bases align to TRBD1. In germline, CDR1 is SGHRS, CDR2 YFSETQ. This CDR3 contains 15 residues. The V gene end was trimmed by 4 bases and the J gene end by 7 bases; junction bases not matched to a gene: 8. The CDR3 sequence is CASSGTGTENSPLHF. The CDR3 DNA sequence: TGCGCCAGCAGCGGAACCGGGACAGAAAATTCACCCCTCCACTTT.

This chain uses TRBV7-9 with TRBJ1-2; D unclear. Looked up from germline, CDR1 is SEHNR and CDR2 is FQNEAQ (reference sequence). The CDR3 consists of 15 residues. The germline V and J ends were trimmed by 1 base and 6 bases, with 15 bases remaining between them. The CDR3, as DNA: TGTGCCAGCAGCTTAGGAGACGGGGTGGGCAATGGCTACACCTTC. It yields the protein CASSLGDGVGNGYTF.

This chain connects TRBV5-5 to TRBJ2-5; D might be TRBD2 (6 bases). The V gene lost 0 bases and the J gene lost 5 bases, with 14 bases spanning the gap. The length of the CDR3 is 15 residues. The V gene's germline CDR1 is SGHKS and CDR2 YYEKEE (reference sequence). The CDR3 region has the DNA TGTGCCAGCAGCTTGGCCGACAGTCGGGGGGAGACCCAGTACTTC. The encoded protein is CASSLADSRGETQYF. Full variable domain (remainder filled in from reference TRBV5-5 and TRBJ2-5): DAGVTQSPTHLIKTRGQQVTLRCSPISGHKSVSWYQQVLGQGPQFIFQYYEKEERGRGNFPDRFSARQFPNYSSELNVNALLLGDSALYLCASSLADSRGETQYFGPGTRLLVL.